This record concerns one TCR beta chain sequence. This sample stems from a study of shared clonotypes between healthy human individuals. Deep was the level used in running the assay. Assay: immunoSEQ multiplex PCR; the TCRdb copy retains only in-frame clones and omits some. The sample has about half a million clones; 81% are singletons. The sequenced material came from PBMCs. The source of this sequence is a woman in her thirties or forties in good health. Some clones in this sample may be carry-over from other donors' samples.

The CDR3 DNA reads TGTGCCAGCAGCCACAACAGGGCTTCCGGGGCCAACGTCCTGACTTTC. It yields the protein CASSHNRASGANVLTF. This chain links TRBV7-7 with TRBJ2-6; D is possibly TRBD1 (6 bases). The CDR3 contains 16 residues. Germline assignment: CDR1 SSHAT and CDR2 FNYEAQ (reference sequence). Deletions cut 5 bases from V and 4 bases from J, with 15 bases between. The complete variable domain, with remaining parts taken from reference TRBV7-7 and TRBJ2-6, reads GAGVSQSPRYKVTKRGQDVTLRCDPISSHATLYWYQQALGQGPEFLTYFNYEAQPDKSGLPSDRFSAERPEGSISTLTIQRTEQRDSAMYRCASSHNRASGANVLTFGAGSRLTVL.